In its sample, the clone carrying this T cell receptor beta chain was seen once. The germline gene is not matched at one end of the junction; a read error may be the cause. This entry belongs to a study of technical replicates of blood from several donors. The CDR3 runs 14 residues. Germline V CDR1 and CDR2: SGHVS, FQNEAQ. Generated by immunoSEQ multiplex PCR, the TCRdb table keeps only in-frame clones and is missing some. The data contain under 110,000 clones, 96% of them singletons. The sequence was collected from a human donor in good health. Sequencing was done on a sample of T cells isolated from PBMCs. The genes are TRBV7-8 and TRBJ1-2; the D is unclear. The CDR3 DNA reads as TGTGCCAGCAGTTTAGGGCCAAACAGAGACGGCTACACCTTC. Translating it yields CASSLGPNRDGYTF. The variable domain in full, with the rest retrieved from reference TRBV7-8 and TRBJ1-2, is GAGVSQSPRYKVAKRGQDVALRCDPISGHVSLFWYQQALGQGPEFLTYFQNEAQLDKSGLPSDRFFAERPEGSVSTLKIQRTQQEDSAVYLCASSLGPNRDGYTFGSGTRLTVV.